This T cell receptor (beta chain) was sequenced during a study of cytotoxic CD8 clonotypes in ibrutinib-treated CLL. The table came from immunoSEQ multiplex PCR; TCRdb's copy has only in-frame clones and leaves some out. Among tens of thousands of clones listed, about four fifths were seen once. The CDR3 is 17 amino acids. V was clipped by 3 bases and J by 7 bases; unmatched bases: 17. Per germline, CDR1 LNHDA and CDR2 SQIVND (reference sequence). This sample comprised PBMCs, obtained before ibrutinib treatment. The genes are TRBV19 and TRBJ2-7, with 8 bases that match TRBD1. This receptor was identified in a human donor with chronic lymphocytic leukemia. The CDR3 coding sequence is TGTGCCAGTAGTATGAATCACGTGAACAGGGGGTCGAGGGAGCAGTACTTC. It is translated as CASSMNHVNRGSREQYF.